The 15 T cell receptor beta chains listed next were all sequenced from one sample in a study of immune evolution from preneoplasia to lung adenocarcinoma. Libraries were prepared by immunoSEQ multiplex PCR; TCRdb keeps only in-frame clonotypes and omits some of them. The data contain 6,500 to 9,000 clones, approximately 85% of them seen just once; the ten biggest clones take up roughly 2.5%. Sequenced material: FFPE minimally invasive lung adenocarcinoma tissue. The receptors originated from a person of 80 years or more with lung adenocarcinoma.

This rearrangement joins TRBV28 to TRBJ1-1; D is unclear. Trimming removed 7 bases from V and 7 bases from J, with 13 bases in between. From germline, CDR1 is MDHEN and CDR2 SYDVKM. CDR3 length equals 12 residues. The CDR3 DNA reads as TGTGCCAGCACTCTCGGGTCATATGAAGCTTTCTTT. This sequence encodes CASTLGSYEAFF.

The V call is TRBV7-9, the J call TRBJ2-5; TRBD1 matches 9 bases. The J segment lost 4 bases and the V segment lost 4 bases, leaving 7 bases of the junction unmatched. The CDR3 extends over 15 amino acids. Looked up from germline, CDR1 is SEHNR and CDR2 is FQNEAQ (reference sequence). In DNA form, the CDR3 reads TGTGCCAGCAGCTCCCTACAGGGGGCGATAGAGACCCAGTACTTC. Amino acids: CASSSLQGAIETQYF.

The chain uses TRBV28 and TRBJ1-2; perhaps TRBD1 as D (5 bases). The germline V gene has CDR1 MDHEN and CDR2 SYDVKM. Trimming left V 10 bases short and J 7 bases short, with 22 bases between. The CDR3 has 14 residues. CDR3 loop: CATTVFIGLRGYTF. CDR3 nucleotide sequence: TGTGCCACGACAGTATTCATAGGATTGCGTGGCTACACCTTC.

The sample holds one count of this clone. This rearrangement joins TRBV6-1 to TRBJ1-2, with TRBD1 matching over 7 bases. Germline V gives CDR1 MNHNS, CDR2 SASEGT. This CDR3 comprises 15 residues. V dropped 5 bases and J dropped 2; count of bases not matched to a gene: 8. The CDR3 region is CASSKGGDSNYGYTF. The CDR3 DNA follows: TGTGCCAGCAGTAAAGGAGGGGACAGCAACTATGGCTACACCTTC.

CDR3 protein: CASSLDPDTEAFF. Here the CDR3 DNA reads TGTGCCAGCAGCCTCGACCCGGACACTGAAGCTTTCTTT. The chain combines TRBV14 with TRBJ1-1; D gene uncertain. Germline V gene data show CDR1 as SGHDN and CDR2 as FVKESK. The CDR3 is 13 amino acids. The V end lost 4 bases, the J end lost 3 bases, and 9 bases lay between the germline ends.

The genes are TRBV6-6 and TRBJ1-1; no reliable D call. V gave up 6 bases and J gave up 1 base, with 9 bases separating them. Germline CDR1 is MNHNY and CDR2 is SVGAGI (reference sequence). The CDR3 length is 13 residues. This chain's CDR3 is CASSTRSNTEAFF. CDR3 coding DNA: TGTGCCAGCAGCACTCGGTCGAACACTGAAGCTTTCTTT.

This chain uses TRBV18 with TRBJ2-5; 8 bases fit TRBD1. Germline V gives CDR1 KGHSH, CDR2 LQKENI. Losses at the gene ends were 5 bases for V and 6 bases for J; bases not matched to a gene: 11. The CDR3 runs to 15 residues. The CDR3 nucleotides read TGTGCCAGCTCAAAACAGGGGGTCCGCCCCCAGACCCAGTACTTC. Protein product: CASSKQGVRPQTQYF.

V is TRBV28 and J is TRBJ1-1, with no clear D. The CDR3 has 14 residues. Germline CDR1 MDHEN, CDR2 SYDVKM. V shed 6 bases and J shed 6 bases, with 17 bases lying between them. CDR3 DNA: TGTGCCAGCAGACCGCATTCAAGGATCGCTGAAGCTTTCTTT. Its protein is CASRPHSRIAEAFF.

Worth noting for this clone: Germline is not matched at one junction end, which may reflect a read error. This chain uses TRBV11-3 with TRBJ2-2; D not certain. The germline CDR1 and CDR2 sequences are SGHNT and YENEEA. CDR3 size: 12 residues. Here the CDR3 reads CASSTNTGELFF. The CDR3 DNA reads TGTGCCAGCAGCACGAATACCGGGGAGCTGTTTTTT.

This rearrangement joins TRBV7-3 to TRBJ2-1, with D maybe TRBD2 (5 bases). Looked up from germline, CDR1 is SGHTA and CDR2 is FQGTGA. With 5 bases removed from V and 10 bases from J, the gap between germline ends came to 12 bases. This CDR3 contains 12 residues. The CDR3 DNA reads TGTGCCAGCAGCCGCGGTGAGGGCGAGCAGTTCTTC. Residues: CASSRGEGEQFF.

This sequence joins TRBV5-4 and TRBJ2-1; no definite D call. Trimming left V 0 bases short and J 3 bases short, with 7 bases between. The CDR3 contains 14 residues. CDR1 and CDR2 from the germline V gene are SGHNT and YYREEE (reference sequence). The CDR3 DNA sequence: TGTGCCAGCAGCTTGGAGGCAGACTACAATGAGCAGTTCTTC. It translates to CASSLEADYNEQFF.

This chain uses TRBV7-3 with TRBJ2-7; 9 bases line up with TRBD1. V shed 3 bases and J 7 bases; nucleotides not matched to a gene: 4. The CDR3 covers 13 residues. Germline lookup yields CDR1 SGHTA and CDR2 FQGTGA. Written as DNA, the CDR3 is TGTGCCAGCAGCTTCAAGACAGGGGGTGAGCAGTACTTC. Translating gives CASSFKTGGEQYF. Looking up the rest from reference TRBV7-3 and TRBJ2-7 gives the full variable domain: GAGVSQTPSNKVTEKGKYVELRCDPISGHTALYWYRQSLGQGPEFLIYFQGTGAADDSGLPNDRFFAVRPEGSVSTLKIQRTERGDSAVYLCASSFKTGGEQYFGPGTRLTVT.

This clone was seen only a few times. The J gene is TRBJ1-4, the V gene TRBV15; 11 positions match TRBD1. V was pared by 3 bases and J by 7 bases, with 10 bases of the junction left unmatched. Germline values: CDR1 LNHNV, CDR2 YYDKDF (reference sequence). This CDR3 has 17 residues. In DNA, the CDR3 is TGTGCCACCAGCAGGCATCCGGGGGGGACAGGGGGTGAAAAACTGTTTTTT. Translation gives CATSRHPGGTGGEKLFF.

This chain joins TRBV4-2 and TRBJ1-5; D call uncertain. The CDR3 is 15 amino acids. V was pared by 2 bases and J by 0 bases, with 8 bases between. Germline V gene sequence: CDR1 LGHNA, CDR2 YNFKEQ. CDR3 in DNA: TGTGCCAGCAGCCAATTTACAAATAGCAATCAGCCCCAGCATTTT. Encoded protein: CASSQFTNSNQPQHF.

The CDR3, as DNA: TGTGCCAGCAGCTTGCGGGACGAGCAGTACTTC. Translation gives CASSLRDEQYF. This chain links TRBV5-6 with TRBJ2-7; D is unclear. The V gene's germline CDR1 is SGHDT and CDR2 YYEEEE. This CDR3 region has 11 residues. Between the trimmed V and J ends, which lost 1 base and 5 bases, there was a span of 4 bases. Complete variable domain (other parts from reference TRBV5-6 and TRBJ2-7): DAGVTQSPTHLIKTRGQQVTLRCSPKSGHDTVSWYQQALGQGPQFIFQYYEEEERQRGNFPDRFSGHQFPNYSSELNVNALLLGDSALYLCASSLRDEQYFGPGTRLTVT.